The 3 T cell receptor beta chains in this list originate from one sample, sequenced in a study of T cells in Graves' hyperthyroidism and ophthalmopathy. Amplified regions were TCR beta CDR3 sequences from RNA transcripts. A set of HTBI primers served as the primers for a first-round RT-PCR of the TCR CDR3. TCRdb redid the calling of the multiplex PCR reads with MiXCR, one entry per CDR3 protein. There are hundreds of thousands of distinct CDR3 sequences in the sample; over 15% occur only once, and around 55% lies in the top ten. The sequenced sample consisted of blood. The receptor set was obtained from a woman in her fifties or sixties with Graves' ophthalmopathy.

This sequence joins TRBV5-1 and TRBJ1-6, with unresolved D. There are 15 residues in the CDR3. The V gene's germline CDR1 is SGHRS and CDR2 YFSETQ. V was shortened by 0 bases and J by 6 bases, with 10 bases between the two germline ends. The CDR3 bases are TGCGCCAGCAGCTTGGAGGTCTCATCTAATTCACCCCTCCACTTT. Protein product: CASSLEVSSNSPLHF.

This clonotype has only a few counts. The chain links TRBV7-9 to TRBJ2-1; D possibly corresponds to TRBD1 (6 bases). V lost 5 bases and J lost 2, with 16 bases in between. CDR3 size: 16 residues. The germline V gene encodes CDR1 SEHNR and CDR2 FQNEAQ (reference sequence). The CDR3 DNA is TGTGCCAGCAGCCCTAGTATAGGGGGAACCTACAATGAGCAGTTCTTC. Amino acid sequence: CASSPSIGGTYNEQFF.

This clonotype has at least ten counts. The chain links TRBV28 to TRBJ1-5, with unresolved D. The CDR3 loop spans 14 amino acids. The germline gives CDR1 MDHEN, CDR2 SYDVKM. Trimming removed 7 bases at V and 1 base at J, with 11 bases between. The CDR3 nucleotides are TGTGCCAGCATTGATTCAAGGAGCAATCAGCCCCAGCATTTT. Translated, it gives CASIDSRSNQPQHF. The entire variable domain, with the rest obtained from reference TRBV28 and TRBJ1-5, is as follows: DVKVTQSSRYLVKRTGEKVFLECVQDMDHENMFWYRQDPGLGLRLIYFSYDVKMKEKGDIPEGYSVSREKKERFSLILESASTNQTSMYLCASIDSRSNQPQHFGDGTRLSIL.